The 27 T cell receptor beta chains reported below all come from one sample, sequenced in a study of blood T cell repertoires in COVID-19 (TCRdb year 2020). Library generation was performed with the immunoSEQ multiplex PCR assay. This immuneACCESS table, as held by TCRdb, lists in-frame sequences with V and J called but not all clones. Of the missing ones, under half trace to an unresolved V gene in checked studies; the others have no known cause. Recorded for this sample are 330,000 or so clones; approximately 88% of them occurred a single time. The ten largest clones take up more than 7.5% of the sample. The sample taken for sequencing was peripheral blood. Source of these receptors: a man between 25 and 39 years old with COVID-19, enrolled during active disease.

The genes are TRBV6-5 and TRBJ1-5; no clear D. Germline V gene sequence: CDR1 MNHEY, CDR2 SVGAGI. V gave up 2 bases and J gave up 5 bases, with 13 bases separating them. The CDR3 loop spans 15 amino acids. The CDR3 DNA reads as TGTGCCAGCAGTTACGGCTCAGGTCTTGATCAGCCCCAGCATTTT. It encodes CASSYGSGLDQPQHF.

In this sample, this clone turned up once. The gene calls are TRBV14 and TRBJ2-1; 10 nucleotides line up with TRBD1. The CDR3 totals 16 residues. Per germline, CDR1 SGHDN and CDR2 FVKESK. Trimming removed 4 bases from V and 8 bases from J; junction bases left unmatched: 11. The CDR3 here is CASSPWGTGAPDEQFF. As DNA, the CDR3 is TGTGCCAGCAGCCCGTGGGGGACAGGGGCACCGGATGAGCAGTTCTTC.

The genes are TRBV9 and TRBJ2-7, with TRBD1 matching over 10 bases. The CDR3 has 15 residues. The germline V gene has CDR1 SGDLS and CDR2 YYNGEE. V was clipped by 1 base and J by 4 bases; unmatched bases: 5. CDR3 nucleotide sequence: TGTGCCAGCAGCGTACAGACAGGGGGCGGGTACGAGCAGTACTTC. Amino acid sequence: CASSVQTGGGYEQYF.

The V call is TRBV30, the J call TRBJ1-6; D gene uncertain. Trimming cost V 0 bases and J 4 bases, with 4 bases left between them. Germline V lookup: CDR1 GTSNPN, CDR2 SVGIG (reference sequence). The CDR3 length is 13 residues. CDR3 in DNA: TGTGCCTGGAGTGTAGCGTATAATTCACCCCTCCACTTT. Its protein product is CAWSVAYNSPLHF.

The CDR3 protein is CASSFRDAWSKNIQYF. CDR3 bases: TGTGCCAGCAGTTTCAGGGATGCGTGGAGCAAAAACATTCAGTACTTC. V is TRBV27 and J is TRBJ2-4, with D possibly being TRBD1 (5 bases). Trimming removed 3 bases at V and 3 bases at J, with 15 bases between. The CDR3 extends over 16 amino acids. CDR1 MNHEY and CDR2 SMNVEV come from the germline V gene (reference sequence).

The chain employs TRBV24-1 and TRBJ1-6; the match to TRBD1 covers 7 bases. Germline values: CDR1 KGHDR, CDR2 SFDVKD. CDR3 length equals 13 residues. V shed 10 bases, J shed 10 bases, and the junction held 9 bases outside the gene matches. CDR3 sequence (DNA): TGTGCCACAAAAACAGGGGAGGAATCACCCCTCCACTTT. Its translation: CATKTGEESPLHF.

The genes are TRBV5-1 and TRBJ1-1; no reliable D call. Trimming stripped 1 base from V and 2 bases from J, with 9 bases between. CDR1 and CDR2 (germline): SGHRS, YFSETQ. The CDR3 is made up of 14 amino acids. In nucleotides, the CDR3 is TGCGCCAGCAGCTTGTCCGGGAGAAACACTGAAGCTTTCTTT. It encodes CASSLSGRNTEAFF.

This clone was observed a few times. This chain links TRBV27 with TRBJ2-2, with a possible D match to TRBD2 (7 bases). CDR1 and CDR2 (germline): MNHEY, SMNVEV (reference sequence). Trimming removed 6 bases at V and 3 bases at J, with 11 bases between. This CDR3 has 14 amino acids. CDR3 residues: CASRRGADTGELFF. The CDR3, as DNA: TGTGCCAGCAGACGGGGGGCGGACACCGGGGAGCTGTTTTTT.

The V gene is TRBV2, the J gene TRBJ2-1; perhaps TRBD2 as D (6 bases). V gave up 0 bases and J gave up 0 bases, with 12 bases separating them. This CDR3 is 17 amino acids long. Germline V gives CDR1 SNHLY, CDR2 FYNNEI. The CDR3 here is CASSEASGLSSYNEQFF. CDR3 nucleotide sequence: TGTGCCAGCAGTGAAGCTTCGGGACTGAGCTCCTACAATGAGCAGTTCTTC.

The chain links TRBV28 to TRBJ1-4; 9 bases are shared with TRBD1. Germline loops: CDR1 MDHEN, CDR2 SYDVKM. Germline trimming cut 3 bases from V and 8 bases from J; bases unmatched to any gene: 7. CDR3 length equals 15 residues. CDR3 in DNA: TGTGCCAGCAGTTTGCCCACAGGGGGCGAGGAAAAACTGTTTTTT. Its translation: CASSLPTGGEEKLFF.

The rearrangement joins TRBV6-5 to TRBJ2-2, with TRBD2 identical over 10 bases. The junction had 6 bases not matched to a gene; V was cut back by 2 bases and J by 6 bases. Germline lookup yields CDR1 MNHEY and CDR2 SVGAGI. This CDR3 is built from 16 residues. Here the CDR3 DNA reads TGTGCCAGCAGTTACGGGCTAGCGGGAGCCCCCGGGGAGCTGTTTTTT. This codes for CASSYGLAGAPGELFF.

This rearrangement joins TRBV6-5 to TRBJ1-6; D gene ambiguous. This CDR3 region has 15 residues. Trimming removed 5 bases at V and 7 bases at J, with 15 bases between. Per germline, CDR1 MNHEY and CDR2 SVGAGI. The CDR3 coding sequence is TGTGCCAGCAGTACCCCTCGCCTATTCAATTCACCCCTCCACTTT. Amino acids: CASSTPRLFNSPLHF.

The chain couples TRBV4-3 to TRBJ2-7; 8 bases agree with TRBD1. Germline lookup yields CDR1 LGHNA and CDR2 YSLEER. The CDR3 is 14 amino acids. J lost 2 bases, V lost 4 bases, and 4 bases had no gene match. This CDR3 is CASSPGQGTYEQYF. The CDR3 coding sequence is TGCGCCAGCAGCCCTGGACAGGGAACCTACGAGCAGTACTTC.

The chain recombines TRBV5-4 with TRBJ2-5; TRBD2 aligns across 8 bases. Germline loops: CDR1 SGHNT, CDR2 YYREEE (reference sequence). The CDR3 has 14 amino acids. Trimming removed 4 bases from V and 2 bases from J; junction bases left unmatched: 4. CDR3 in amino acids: CASSRTSPQETQYF. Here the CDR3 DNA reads TGTGCCAGCAGCCGGACTAGCCCGCAAGAGACCCAGTACTTC.

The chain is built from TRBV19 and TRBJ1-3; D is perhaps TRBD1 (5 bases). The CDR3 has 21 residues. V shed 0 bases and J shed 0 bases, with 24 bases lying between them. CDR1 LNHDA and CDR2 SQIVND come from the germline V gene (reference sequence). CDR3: CASSIDLRTFSLPNSGNTIYF. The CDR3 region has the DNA TGTGCCAGTAGTATAGATCTGAGGACATTCTCATTGCCCAACTCTGGAAACACCATATATTTT.

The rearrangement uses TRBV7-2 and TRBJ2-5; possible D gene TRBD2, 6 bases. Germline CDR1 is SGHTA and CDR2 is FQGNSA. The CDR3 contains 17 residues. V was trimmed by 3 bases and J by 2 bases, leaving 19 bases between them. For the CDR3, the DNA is TGTGCCAGCAGCTTTATGGGACTTCCTTCTAGGCAAGAGACCCAGTACTTC. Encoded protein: CASSFMGLPSRQETQYF.

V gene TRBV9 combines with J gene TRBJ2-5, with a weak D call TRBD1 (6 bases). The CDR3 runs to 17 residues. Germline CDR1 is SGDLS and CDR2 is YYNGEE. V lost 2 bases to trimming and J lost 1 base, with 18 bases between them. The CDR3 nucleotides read TGTGCCAGCAGCGTGGGAAACAGGGTCCCCATCCAAGAGACCCAGTACTTC. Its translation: CASSVGNRVPIQETQYF.

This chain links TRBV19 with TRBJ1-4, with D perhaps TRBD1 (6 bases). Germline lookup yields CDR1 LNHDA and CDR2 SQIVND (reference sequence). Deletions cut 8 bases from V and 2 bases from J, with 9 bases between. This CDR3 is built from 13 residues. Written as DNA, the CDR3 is TGTGCCAGTCCGGGACACACTAATGAAAAACTGTTTTTT. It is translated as CASPGHTNEKLFF.

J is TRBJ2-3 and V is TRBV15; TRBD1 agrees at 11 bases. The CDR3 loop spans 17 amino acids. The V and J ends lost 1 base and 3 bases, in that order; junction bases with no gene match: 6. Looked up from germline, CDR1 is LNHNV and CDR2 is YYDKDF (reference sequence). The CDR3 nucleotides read TGTGCCACCAGCAGAGGCCGGACAGGGGGCAAGACAGATACGCAGTATTTT. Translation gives CATSRGRTGGKTDTQYF.

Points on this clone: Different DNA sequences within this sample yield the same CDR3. CDR3 DNA sequence: TGTGCCAGCAGCGTAGGGGGCGGGGCCGGGGAGCTGTTTTTT. It translates to CASSVGGGAGELFF. The chain employs TRBV9 and TRBJ2-2, with D maybe TRBD2 (6 bases). CDR1 SGDLS and CDR2 YYNGEE come from the germline V gene. The CDR3 contains 14 residues. V was cut by 0 bases and J by 6 bases, with 9 bases left in between.

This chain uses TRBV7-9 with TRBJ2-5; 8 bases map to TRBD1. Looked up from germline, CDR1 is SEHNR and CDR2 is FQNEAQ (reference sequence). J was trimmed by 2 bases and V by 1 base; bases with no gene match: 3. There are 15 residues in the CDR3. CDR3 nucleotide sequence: TGTGCCAGCAGCTTAGAGTGGACAGGGCAAGAGACCCAGTACTTC. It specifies CASSLEWTGQETQYF.

CDR3 protein: CSLPRTGDRQQFF. CDR3 in DNA: TGCAGCCTCCCCCGGACAGGGGATCGTCAGCAGTTCTTC. The chain is built from TRBV29-1 and TRBJ2-1, with 9 bases identical to TRBD1. The junction had 13 bases not matched to a gene; V was cut back by 8 bases and J by 11 bases. The CDR3 is 13 residues long. Germline loops: CDR1 SQVTM, CDR2 ANQGSEA.

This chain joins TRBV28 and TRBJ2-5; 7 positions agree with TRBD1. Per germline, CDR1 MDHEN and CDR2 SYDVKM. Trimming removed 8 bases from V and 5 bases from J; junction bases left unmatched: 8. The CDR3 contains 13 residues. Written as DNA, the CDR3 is TGTGCCAGCGTACGACAGGGAACCGAGACCCAGTACTTC. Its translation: CASVRQGTETQYF. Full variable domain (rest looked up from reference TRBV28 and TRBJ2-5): DVKVTQSSRYLVKRTGEKVFLECVQDMDHENMFWYRQDPGLGLRLIYFSYDVKMKEKGDIPEGYSVSREKKERFSLILESASTNQTSMYLCASVRQGTETQYFGPGTRLLVL.

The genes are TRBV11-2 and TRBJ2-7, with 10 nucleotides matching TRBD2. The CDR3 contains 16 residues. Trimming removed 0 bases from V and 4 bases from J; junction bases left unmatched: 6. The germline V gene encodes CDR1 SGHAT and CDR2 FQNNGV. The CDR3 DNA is TGTGCCAGCAGCTTAGATCCGGGACTAGCGTCGTACGAGCAGTACTTC. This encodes CASSLDPGLASYEQYF.

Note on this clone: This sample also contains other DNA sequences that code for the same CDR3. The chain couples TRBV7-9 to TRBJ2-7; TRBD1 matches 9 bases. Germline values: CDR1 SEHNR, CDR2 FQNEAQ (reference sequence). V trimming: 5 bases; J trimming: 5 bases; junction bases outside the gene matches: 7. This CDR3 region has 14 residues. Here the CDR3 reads CASSRGQGSHEQYF. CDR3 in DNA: TGTGCCAGCAGCAGGGGACAGGGTTCCCACGAGCAGTACTTC.

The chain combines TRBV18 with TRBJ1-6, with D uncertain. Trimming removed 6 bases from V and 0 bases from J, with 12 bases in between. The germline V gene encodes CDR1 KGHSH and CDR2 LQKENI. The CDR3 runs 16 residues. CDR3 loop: CASSRDWSSYNSPLHF. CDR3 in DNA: TGTGCCAGCTCGCGCGACTGGAGCTCCTATAATTCACCCCTCCACTTT.

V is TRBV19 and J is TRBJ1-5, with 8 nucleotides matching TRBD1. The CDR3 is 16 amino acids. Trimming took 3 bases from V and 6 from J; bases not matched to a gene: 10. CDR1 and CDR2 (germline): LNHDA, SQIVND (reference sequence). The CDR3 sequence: CASSIGDRGVIQPQHF. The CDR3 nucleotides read TGTGCCAGTAGTATTGGTGACAGGGGAGTGATTCAGCCCCAGCATTTT.